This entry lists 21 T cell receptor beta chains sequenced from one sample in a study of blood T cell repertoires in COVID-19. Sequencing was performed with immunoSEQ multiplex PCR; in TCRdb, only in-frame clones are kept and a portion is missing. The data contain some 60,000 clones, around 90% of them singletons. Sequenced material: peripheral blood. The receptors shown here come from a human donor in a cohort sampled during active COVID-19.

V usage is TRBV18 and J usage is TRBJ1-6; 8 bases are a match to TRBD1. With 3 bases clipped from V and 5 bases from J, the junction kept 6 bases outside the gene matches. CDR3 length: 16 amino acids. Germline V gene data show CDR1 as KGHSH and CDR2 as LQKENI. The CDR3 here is CASSPAGGGNNSPLHF. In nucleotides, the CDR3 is TGTGCCAGCTCACCGGCAGGGGGCGGTAATAATTCACCCCTCCACTTT.

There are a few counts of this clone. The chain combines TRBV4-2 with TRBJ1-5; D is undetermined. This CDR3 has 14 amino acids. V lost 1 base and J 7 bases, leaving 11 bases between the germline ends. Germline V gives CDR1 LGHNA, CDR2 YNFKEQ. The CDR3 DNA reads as TGTGCCAGCAGCCAAGTCGGCGACGGGCAGCCCCAGCATTTT. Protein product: CASSQVGDGQPQHF.

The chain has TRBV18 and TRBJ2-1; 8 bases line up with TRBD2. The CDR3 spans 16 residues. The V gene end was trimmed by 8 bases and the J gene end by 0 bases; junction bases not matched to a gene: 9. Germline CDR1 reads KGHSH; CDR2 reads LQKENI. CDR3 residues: CASRDTGGSSYNEQFF. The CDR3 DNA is TGTGCCAGCAGGGATACGGGGGGGAGCTCCTACAATGAGCAGTTCTTC.

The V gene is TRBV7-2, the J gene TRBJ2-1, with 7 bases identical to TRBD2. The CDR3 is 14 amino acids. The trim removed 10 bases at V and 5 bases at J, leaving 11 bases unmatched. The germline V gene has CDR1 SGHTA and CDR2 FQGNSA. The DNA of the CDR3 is TGTGCCACCGGGCGGGGGATTAACGACAATGAGCAGTTCTTC. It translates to CATGRGINDNEQFF.

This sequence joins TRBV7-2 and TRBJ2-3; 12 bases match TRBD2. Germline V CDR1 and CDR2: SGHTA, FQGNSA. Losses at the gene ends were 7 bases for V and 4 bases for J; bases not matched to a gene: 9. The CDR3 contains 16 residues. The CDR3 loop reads CASTDLLAGGADTQYF. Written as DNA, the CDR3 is TGTGCCAGCACCGATTTACTAGCGGGAGGCGCAGATACGCAGTATTTT.

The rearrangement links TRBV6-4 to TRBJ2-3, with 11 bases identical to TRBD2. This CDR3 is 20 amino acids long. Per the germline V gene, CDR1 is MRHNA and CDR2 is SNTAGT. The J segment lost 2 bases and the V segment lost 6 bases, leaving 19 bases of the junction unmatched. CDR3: CASSTSLAGGPSPYTDTQYF. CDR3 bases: TGTGCCAGCAGCACCTCATTAGCGGGGGGGCCATCCCCCTACACAGATACGCAGTATTTT.

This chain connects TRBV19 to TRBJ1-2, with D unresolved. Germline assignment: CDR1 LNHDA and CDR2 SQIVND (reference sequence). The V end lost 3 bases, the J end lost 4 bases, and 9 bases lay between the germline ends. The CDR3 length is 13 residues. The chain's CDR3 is CASSISGPYGYTF. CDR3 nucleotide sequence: TGTGCCAGTAGTATTTCAGGCCCCTATGGCTACACCTTC.

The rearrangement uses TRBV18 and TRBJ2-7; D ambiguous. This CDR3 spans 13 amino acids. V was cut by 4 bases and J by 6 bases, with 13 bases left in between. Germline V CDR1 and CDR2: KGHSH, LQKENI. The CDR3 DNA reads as TGTGCCAGCTCACTCCCTCAGGTCACCGAGCAGTACTTC. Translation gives CASSLPQVTEQYF.

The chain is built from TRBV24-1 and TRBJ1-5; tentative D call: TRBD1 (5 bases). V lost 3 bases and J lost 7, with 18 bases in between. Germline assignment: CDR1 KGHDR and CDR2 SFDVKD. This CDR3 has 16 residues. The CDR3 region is CATSDPSSGGGQPQHF. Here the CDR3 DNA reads TGTGCCACCAGTGATCCCAGTTCGGGGGGAGGACAGCCCCAGCATTTT.

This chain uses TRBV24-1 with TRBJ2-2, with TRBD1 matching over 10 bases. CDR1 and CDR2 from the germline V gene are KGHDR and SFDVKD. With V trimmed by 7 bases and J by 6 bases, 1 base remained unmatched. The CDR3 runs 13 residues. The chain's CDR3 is CATRTGGSGELFF. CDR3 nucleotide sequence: TGTGCCACCAGGACAGGGGGCTCCGGGGAGCTGTTTTTT.

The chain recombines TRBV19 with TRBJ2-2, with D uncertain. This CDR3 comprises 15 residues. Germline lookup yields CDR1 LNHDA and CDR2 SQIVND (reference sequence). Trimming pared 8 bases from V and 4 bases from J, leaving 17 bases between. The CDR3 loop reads CASHPAAYITGELFF. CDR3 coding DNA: TGTGCCAGTCACCCCGCGGCTTACATCACCGGGGAGCTGTTTTTT.

In nucleotides, the CDR3 is TGTGCCAGCAGCCACCAGGGGGTAGGCGGTGAGCAGTTCTTC. This gives the protein CASSHQGVGGEQFF. V usage is TRBV9 and J usage is TRBJ2-1; TRBD1 matches 7 bases. The CDR3 sequence is 14 residues long. With 4 bases clipped from V and 9 bases from J, the junction kept 10 bases outside the gene matches. Germline CDR1 SGDLS, CDR2 YYNGEE.

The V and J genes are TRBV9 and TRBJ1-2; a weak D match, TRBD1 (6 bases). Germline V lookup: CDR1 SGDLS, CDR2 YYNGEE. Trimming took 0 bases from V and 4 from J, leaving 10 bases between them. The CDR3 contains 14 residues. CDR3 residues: CASSVGAGVYGYTF. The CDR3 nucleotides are TGTGCCAGCAGCGTAGGGGCAGGGGTCTATGGCTACACCTTC.

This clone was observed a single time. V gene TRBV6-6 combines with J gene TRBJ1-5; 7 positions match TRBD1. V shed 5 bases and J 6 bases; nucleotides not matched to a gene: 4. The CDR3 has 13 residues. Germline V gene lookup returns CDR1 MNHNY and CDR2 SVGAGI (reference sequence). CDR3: CASSRGDSQPQHF. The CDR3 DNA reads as TGTGCCAGCAGTAGAGGGGACAGTCAGCCCCAGCATTTT.

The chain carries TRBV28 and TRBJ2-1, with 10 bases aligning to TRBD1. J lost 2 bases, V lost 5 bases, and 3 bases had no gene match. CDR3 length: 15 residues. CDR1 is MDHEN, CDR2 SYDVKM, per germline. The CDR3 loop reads CASSRDRGTYNEQFF. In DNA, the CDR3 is TGTGCCAGCAGTAGGGACAGGGGAACCTACAATGAGCAGTTCTTC.

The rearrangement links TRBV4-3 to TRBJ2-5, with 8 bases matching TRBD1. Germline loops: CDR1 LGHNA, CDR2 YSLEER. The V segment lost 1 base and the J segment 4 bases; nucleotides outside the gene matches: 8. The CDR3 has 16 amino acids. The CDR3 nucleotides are TGCGCCAGCAGCCAAGGGACAGGGAATCATGGAGAGACCCAGTACTTC. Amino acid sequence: CASSQGTGNHGETQYF.

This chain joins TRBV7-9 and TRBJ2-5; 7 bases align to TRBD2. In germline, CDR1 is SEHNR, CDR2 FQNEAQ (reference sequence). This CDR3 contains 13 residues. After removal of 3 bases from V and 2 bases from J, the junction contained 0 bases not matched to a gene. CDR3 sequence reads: CASSLGGQETQYF. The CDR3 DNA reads TGTGCCAGCAGCTTGGGGGGGCAAGAGACCCAGTACTTC.

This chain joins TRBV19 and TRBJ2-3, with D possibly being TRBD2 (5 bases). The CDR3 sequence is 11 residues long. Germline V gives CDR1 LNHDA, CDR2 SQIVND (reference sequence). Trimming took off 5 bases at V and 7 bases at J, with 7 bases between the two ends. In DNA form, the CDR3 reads TGTGCCAGTAGTGGCGGGCATACGCAGTATTTT. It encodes CASSGGHTQYF.

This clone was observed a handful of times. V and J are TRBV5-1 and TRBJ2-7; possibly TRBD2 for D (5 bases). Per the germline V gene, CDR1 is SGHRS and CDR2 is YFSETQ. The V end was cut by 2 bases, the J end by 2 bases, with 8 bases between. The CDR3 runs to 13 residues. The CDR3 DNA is TGCGCCAGCAGCTTTATTAGCGCCTACGAGCAGTACTTC. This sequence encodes CASSFISAYEQYF.

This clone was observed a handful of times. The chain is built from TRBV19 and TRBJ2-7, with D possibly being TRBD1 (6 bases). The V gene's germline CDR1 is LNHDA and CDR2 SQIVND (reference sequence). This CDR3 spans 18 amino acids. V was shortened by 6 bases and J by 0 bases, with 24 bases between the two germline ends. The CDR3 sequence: CASSRYSRDGGNSYEQYF. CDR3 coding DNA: TGTGCCAGTAGCCGATACTCCCGGGATGGGGGCAACTCCTACGAGCAGTACTTC.

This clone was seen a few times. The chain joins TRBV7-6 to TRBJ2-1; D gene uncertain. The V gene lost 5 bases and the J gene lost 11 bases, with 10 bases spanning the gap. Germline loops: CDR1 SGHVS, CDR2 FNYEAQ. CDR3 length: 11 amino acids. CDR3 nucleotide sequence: TGTGCCAGCAGCCCCGCTACCAAGCAGTTCTTC. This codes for CASSPATKQFF.